Each of the 8 T cell receptor beta chains below was sequenced from the same sample in a study of human T cells and chemical hapten exposure. Documented time point: healthy volunteer bleed at 2 weeks. It was from unfractionated whole blood that total RNA was extracted. From the RACE reads, TCRdb called clonotypes with MiXCR, one entry per CDR3 protein. This table holds about 130,000 distinct CDR3 sequences, around 8.2% found once. Sequencing was carried out using whole blood. These receptors were obtained from a male donor in good health. Some clones in this sample may be carry-over from other donors' samples.

This rearrangement joins TRBV14 to TRBJ2-7; D possibly uses TRBD1 or TRBD2 (5 bases each). V was cut by 5 bases and J by 2 bases, with 16 bases left in between. Germline V gene sequence: CDR1 SGHDN, CDR2 FVKESK. This CDR3 has 15 residues. The CDR3 region has the DNA TGTGCCAGCAGCACCTCCCGGGACGGAACCTACGAGCAGTACTTC. This sequence encodes CASSTSRDGTYEQYF.

The table lists this clonotype with many counts. The chain recombines TRBV5-6 with TRBJ1-1, with 9 nucleotides matching TRBD1. Germline CDR1 reads SGHDT; CDR2 reads YYEEEE. The CDR3 consists of 16 residues. The V segment lost 4 bases and the J segment 5 bases; nucleotides outside the gene matches: 12. CDR3 residues: CASSLGTGRSRTEAFF. CDR3 in DNA: TGTGCCAGCAGCCTCGGGACAGGGCGAAGTCGGACTGAAGCTTTCTTT.

This clonotype was observed many times. The rearrangement uses TRBV5-1 and TRBJ2-3; possibly TRBD1 for D (6 bases). V shed 4 bases and J shed 0 bases, with 15 bases lying between them. CDR3 length: 16 amino acids. Germline V lookup: CDR1 SGHRS, CDR2 YFSETQ. The CDR3 spells CASSPRTASSTDTQYF. For the CDR3, the DNA is TGCGCCAGCAGCCCCAGGACAGCTTCTAGCACAGATACGCAGTATTTT.

The chain recombines TRBV20-1 with TRBJ1-1, with 8 nucleotides matching TRBD1. Trimming at V came to 5 bases and at J to 3 bases, leaving 5 bases not matched to a gene. Germline V gives CDR1 DFQATT, CDR2 SNEGSKA (reference sequence). The CDR3 is 13 residues long. The CDR3 protein is CSASRTGHTEAFF. CDR3 in DNA: TGCAGTGCTTCCCGGACAGGGCACACTGAAGCTTTCTTT.

This clonotype was seen at least ten times. V usage is TRBV6-2 or TRBV6-3 and J usage is TRBJ1-1; D remains unclear. This CDR3 contains 12 residues. V shed 2 bases and J shed 11 bases, with 12 bases lying between them. CDR1 and CDR2 (germline): MNHEY, SVGEGT. As DNA, the CDR3 is TGTGCCAGCAGTTACGGATCCACCACGGCTTTCTTT. Translated: CASSYGSTTAFF.

This clonotype was counted a few times. The chain employs TRBV4-1 and TRBJ2-7; 8 bases are a match to TRBD2. CDR3 length: 15 amino acids. Germline V lookup: CDR1 MGHRA, CDR2 YSYEKL. J lost 0 bases, V lost 3 bases, and 4 bases had no gene match. CDR3 coding DNA: TGCGCCAGCAGCCACCCGACTAGCGTCTCCTACGAGCAGTACTTC. Amino acid sequence: CASSHPTSVSYEQYF.

J is TRBJ2-1 and V is TRBV5-6, with D perhaps matching TRBD2 (6 bases). The CDR3 contains 15 residues. From germline, CDR1 is SGHDT and CDR2 YYEEEE. V lost 0 bases, J lost 4 bases, and 11 bases lay in between. CDR3 amino acids: CASSLEGLPYNEQFF. The DNA for the CDR3 is TGTGCCAGCAGCTTGGAGGGACTCCCATACAATGAGCAGTTCTTC.

This clonotype was seen at least ten times. V and J are TRBV9 and TRBJ2-1; 12 bases line up with TRBD2. The CDR3 runs 14 residues. The V segment lost 0 bases and the J segment 8 bases; nucleotides outside the gene matches: 0. The germline gives CDR1 SGDLS, CDR2 YYNGEE. The CDR3 loop is CASSVGLAGDEQFF. In DNA form, the CDR3 reads TGTGCCAGCAGCGTAGGACTAGCGGGAGATGAGCAGTTCTTC. Based on the CDR3 plus reference TRBV9 and TRBJ2-1, the full variable domain is DSGVTQTPKHLITATGQRVTLRCSPRSGDLSVYWYQQSLDQGLQFLIQYYNGEERAKGNILERFSAQQFPDLHSELNLSSLELGDSALYFCASSVGLAGDEQFFGPGTRLTVL.